This T cell receptor beta chain was observed in a study of T cells in Graves' hyperthyroidism and ophthalmopathy. Study observations and caveats: Blood also showed most of the thyroid clonotypes that were expanded above 0.001.

Blood was sampled at initial diagnosis of hyperthyroidism, prior to onset of any ophthalmopathy symptoms. V lost 0 bases and J lost 4, with 12 bases in between. This CDR3 spans 15 amino acids. CDR1 and CDR2 (germline): LGHDT, YNNKEL (reference sequence). There were TCR beta CDR3 regions amplified from RNA transcripts. First-round RT-PCR targeting the TCR CDR3 was performed with the HTBI primer set. Each CDR3 protein gets one entry after TCRdb re-called the multiplex PCR reads with MiXCR. Among 550,000 to 850,000 distinct CDR3 sequences listed, 18% were seen once. Remarks on this clonotype: The antigen is undetermined.

This chain joins TRBV3-1 and TRBJ1-1; the D gene is possibly TRBD1 (6 bases). The sequenced sample was blood. The source is a woman aged 45 to 65 with Graves' hyperthyroidism that later progressed to Graves' ophthalmopathy. The CDR3 sequence: CASSQEDSRRTEAFF. The DNA for the CDR3 is TGTGCCAGCAGCCAAGAGGACAGCCGCCGCACTGAAGCTTTCTTT.